These T cell receptor beta chains were read from a single sample in a study of T cell changes during pregnancy in multiple sclerosis. The repertoire was sequenced with immunoSEQ multiplex PCR; TCRdb's copy has only in-frame clones and lacks some. Of approximately 90,000 clones listed, approximately 90% were seen once; the top ten hold 0.95%. Sequencing was performed on peripheral blood, taken before pregnancy. The receptors shown here come from a female donor with multiple sclerosis, enrolled in a pregnancy study. The CDR3 runs from the conserved cysteine through the conserved F or W. Each record gives: J gene, V gene, CDR3 protein.

>TRBJ1-1|TRBV19
CASTMGRLNTEAFF
>TRBJ1-6|TRBV11-2
CASSLRPTGRSSPLHF
>TRBJ1-5|TRBV29-1
CSAGQGQPQHF
>TRBJ2-5|TRBV4-1
CASSQDRTDYQETQYF
>TRBJ2-7|TRBV2
CASSPSGSGDYEQYF
>TRBJ2-3|TRBV9
CASSVEQGVADTQYF
>TRBJ2-7|TRBV7-3
CASSRGGTSYEQYF
>TRBJ2-3|TRBV4-1
CASSQIQGPGTQYF
>TRBJ2-5|TRBV18
CASSPRDSYETQYF
>TRBJ2-7|TRBV11-2
CASSSFDRFSYEQYF
>TRBJ2-1|TRBV2
CASSDRQGAANEQFF
>TRBJ2-2|TRBV7-9
CASSYQRTGPMNTGELFF